Shown below are 12 T cell receptor beta chains from a single sample sequenced in a study of CD8 T cells in ankylosing spondylitis. TCRdb fed the 5' RACE reads into MiXCR, producing one record per CDR3 protein. The sample includes 200,000 to 250,000 distinct CDR3 sequences, 5.5% to 7.5% of them seen just once. The antigens these receptors bind are not known. Study outcomes and limitations: Ankylosing spondylitis blood appeared to be characterized by a TCR beta motif of eight or nine highly homologous variants.

The sequencing input was blood, either unsorted or a sorted T cell fraction (not recorded which). These receptors were taken from a male donor with ankylosing spondylitis.

This clonotype turned up a few times. The chain carries TRBV11-1 and TRBJ2-3, with TRBD2 matching over 7 bases. Trimming at V came to 4 bases and at J to 2 bases, leaving 15 bases not matched to a gene. CDR3 length: 18 residues. Germline V gene lookup returns CDR1 SGHAT and CDR2 FQDESV (reference sequence). In DNA form, the CDR3 reads TGTGCCAGCAGCTCAGATCCCCAGCTAGCGGCAGACACAGATACGCAGTATTTT. Translation gives CASSSDPQLAADTDTQYF.

Notes on this clonotype: A much larger clone differs from this one at a single base, so this may be a read error. The chain employs TRBV4-1 and TRBJ2-1; no reliable D call. Germline V lookup: CDR1 MGHRA, CDR2 YSYEKL. CDR3 size: 15 residues. Deletions cut 1 base from V and 3 bases from J, with 10 bases between. In DNA, the CDR3 is TGCGCCAGCAGCCAAGCCGCACCCATCTACAATGAGCAGTTCTTC. It codes for CASSQAAPIYNEQFF.

This clonotype was seen at least ten times. J is TRBJ2-1 and V is TRBV10-3; 9 nucleotides align to TRBD2. CDR3 length: 17 residues. Trimming cost V 0 bases and J 5 bases; bases outside gene matches: 8. From germline, CDR1 is ENHRY and CDR2 SYGVKD. The CDR3 coding sequence is TGTGCCATCAGTGAGTCAAGAGCTAGCGGGGATAACAATGAGCAGTTCTTC. Translating gives CAISESRASGDNNEQFF.

This clonotype was observed at least ten times. This chain links TRBV27 with TRBJ2-7; 11 bases are shared with TRBD1. CDR1 MNHEY and CDR2 SMNVEV come from the germline V gene (reference sequence). The CDR3 has 17 amino acids. J lost 1 base, V lost 5 bases, and 10 bases had no gene match. The CDR3 here is CASSQDRGQLGSYEQYF. The CDR3 region has the DNA TGTGCCAGCAGTCAGGACAGGGGGCAATTAGGGTCCTACGAGCAGTACTTC.

V is TRBV27 and J is TRBJ2-7; 8 bases fit TRBD1. The CDR3 totals 17 residues. Germline CDR1 reads MNHEY; CDR2 reads SMNVEV (reference sequence). The junction had 7 bases not matched to a gene; V was cut back by 0 bases and J by 0 bases. The CDR3 nucleotides are TGTGCCAGCAGTTTATCGCCCGGGACAGGTGTCTCCTACGAGCAGTACTTC. Residues: CASSLSPGTGVSYEQYF.

This chain links TRBV21-1 with TRBJ2-1; the DNA was not used to check the table's D call, TRBD2. TRBV21-1 corresponds to a pseudogene. The CDR3 is 20 residues long. CDR3 DNA: TGTGCCAGCAGCAAAGCGCGGCTTAGGACTAGCGGGAGCTCCTACAATGAGCAGTTCTTC. Amino acids: CASSKARLRTSGSSYNEQFF.

This clonotype was seen a handful of times. The chain joins TRBV20-1 to TRBJ1-2; D gene uncertain. V was shortened by 5 bases and J by 3 bases, with 16 bases between the two germline ends. The germline V gene encodes CDR1 DFQATT and CDR2 SNEGSKA (reference sequence). The CDR3 has 14 amino acids. The CDR3 loop reads CSAEHRFADYGYTF. Here the CDR3 DNA reads TGCAGTGCTGAACACCGGTTCGCGGACTATGGCTACACCTTC.

There are many counts of this clonotype. This sequence joins TRBV15 and TRBJ2-3; weak D call: TRBD2 (5 bases). Per the germline V gene, CDR1 is LNHNV and CDR2 is YYDKDF (reference sequence). CDR3 length equals 14 residues. Trimming took 1 base from V and 0 from J, leaving 5 bases between them. This CDR3 reads CATSRAGSTDTQYF. The DNA for the CDR3 is TGTGCCACCAGCAGAGCGGGGAGCACAGATACGCAGTATTTT.

J is TRBJ2-1 and V is TRBV7-9, with 7 positions matching TRBD2. The V gene's germline CDR1 is SEHNR and CDR2 FQNEAQ (reference sequence). V shed 5 bases, J shed 2 bases, and the junction held 9 bases outside the gene matches. The CDR3 loop spans 16 amino acids. The CDR3 DNA reads TGTGCCAGCAGCCTTCGGGTTAGCGGGCCCTACAATGAGCAGTTCTTC. Protein product: CASSLRVSGPYNEQFF.

At least ten counts were recorded for this clonotype. This chain connects TRBV19 to TRBJ2-7, with TRBD1 matching over 9 bases. Looked up from germline, CDR1 is LNHDA and CDR2 is SQIVND (reference sequence). This CDR3 spans 13 amino acids. The trim removed 5 bases at V and 4 bases at J, leaving 3 bases unmatched. DNA of the CDR3: TGTGCCAGTAGTGACGACAGGGGGTACGAGCAGTACTTC. Translating gives CASSDDRGYEQYF.

The sample holds many counts of this clonotype. The chain joins TRBV4-1 to TRBJ1-5; 11 bases align to TRBD1. The CDR3 is made up of 15 amino acids. CDR1 is MGHRA, CDR2 YSYEKL, per germline. The V segment lost 3 bases and the J segment 6 bases; nucleotides outside the gene matches: 4. CDR3 sequence (DNA): TGCGCCAGCAGCCAGGGACAGGGGGTAAGTCAGCCCCAGCATTTT. Encoded protein: CASSQGQGVSQPQHF.

This clonotype was observed at least ten times. CDR3 nucleotide sequence: TGTGCCAGCAGCCTTATCCTCGCCGGGGAGCTGTTTTTT. Translating it yields CASSLILAGELFF. The genes are TRBV6-1 and TRBJ2-2; the D is unclear. CDR3 length: 13 amino acids. Germline V gene lookup returns CDR1 MNHNS and CDR2 SASEGT. V lost 6 bases to trimming and J lost 6 bases, with 11 bases between them.